This TCR beta chain was identified in a study of cytomegalovirus exposure and HLA in healthy donors (dated by TCRdb to the late 2010s). Notes on the research overall: In an earlier analysis of fewer than 750 of the donors, around 300 Gb of sequence data and 120 million or so unique TCR beta sequences from roughly 180 million T cells were reported. Roughly 300 gigabases of sequencing data and tens of millions of unique TCR sequences made up an early release that covered approximately 650 HLA-typed donors. Of the 398 genotyped donors, over 80% were placed in the genetic ancestry cluster associated with self-reported Caucasian donors. The aim of the study was to test whether cataloging public T cell receptors could identify signatures of past pathogen exposure. The study profiled the T cell repertoires of hundreds of subjects by immunosequencing and related them to cytomegalovirus serostatus. In addition to the first cohort of around 670 subjects, a separate validation cohort of approximately 120 different subjects was used. High-throughput TCR immunosequencing, statistical association of individual TCRs with disease status, and machine learning were combined to predict cytomegalovirus infection status. A later analysis re-examined previously published TCR beta repertoires from hundreds of donors and added high-resolution HLA genotyping to investigate patterns of TCR occurrence. Rather than drawing on any new phenotypic data, the later analysis identified candidate immune exposures from TCR beta sequences and the way those sequences occurred across donors. To decide whether each TCR beta V gene segment behaved as functional or pseudogenic, an earlier analysis of 587 of the donors relied on high-throughput TCR beta sequencing. Donor age, sex, ethnicity and CMV serostatus were compiled alongside the repertoire data. A later genetic analysis took genome-wide SNP genotypes for about 55% of the 666 donors and used that subset as a discovery cohort. Every discovery cohort repertoire had been produced on one sequencing platform. HLA typing covered class I and class II loci at four-digit resolution. Typing coverage varied by locus: 629-630 donors for A, B, C, DRB1 and DQB1; roughly 500 for DQA1; over 600 for DPA1; roughly 470 for DPB1. Because of strong linkage in the cohort, four or five DR-DQ haplotypes were treated as single units for association and clustering. Across approximately 400 genotyped donors of the cohort, an average of about 220,000 unique TCR beta nucleotide sequences per donor were sequenced, and 15% to 20% of those sequences were non-productive.

Comments on this clone: Its binding antigen is unknown. No much larger clone exists at a distance of one base, and base qualities are not known.

To prepare the library, the immunoSEQ multiplex PCR assay was applied. For the multiplex PCR, a mixture combining 60 forward primers for TCR Vbeta segments and 13 reverse primers for TCR Jbeta segments was used. A multiplex PCR assay on genomic DNA amplified the CDR3 region of rearranged TCR beta genes. On the Illumina HiSeq System, the amplified TCR beta libraries were sequenced as 87-base-pair reads. In the paper's pipeline: In a later analysis, about 80 million unique TCR beta chains were counted across the 650 to 700 repertoires, and roughly 11 million of these chains were shared by at least two donors. Raw reads were error-corrected and collapsed into unique sequences by a nearest-neighbor algorithm in which closely related sequences were merged to remove PCR and sequencing errors. CDR3 sequences were aligned to IMGT reference sequences to assign V, D and J gene segments. For a sequence to be retained, a match of at least six nucleotides was required to both a V gene segment and a J gene segment. A rearrangement was called productive if the CDR3 had no stop codons and remained in frame with V and J, and every other rearrangement was called non-productive. CDR3 was defined by IMGT convention, running from the second conserved V-encoded cysteine to the conserved J-encoded phenylalanine. In an earlier analysis of more than 550 of the donors, sequences lacking an unambiguous match to a single V gene segment were excluded. In an earlier analysis of approximately 610 of the donors, V segments were called functional above 56.7% productive rearrangements and were called segregating when the between-donor standard deviation exceeded 5%. A statistical classification framework was built to diagnose cytomegalovirus status from the catalog of TCR beta chain sequences. A later analysis assigned V and J genes by comparing TCR nucleotide sequences with IMGT/GENE-DB human TR gene sequences. In a later analysis, CDR3 sequences and most-parsimonious VDJ recombination scenarios were assigned using the TCRdist pipeline. In a later analysis, every TCR beta chain was defined by the combination of its CDR3 amino acid sequence and its V-gene family, and reads without a unique V-gene family were dropped. To address suspected cross-contamination and a sequencing artifact, a later analysis removed around 600 highly shared, low-generation-probability nucleotide sequences. A later analysis calculated a clonal expansion index for each public chain from normalized within-repertoire ranks of inferred template counts. In a later analysis, generation probabilities were computed using a VDJ recombination model fitted to out-of-frame rearrangements, and the results were checked against IGoR. In a later analysis, hypergeometric tests were used to score TCR-TCR, TCR-HLA and TCR-CMV co-occurrence, with a repertoire-size bias correction applied to TCR pairs. False discovery rates were estimated in a later analysis by permuting HLA or CMV assignments 20 times. A later analysis grouped co-occurring TCRs with DBSCAN, adding TCRdist sequence similarity when clustering within HLA-allele-positive subsets. For co-occurrence clustering, repertoires with fewer than 30,000 or more than 120,000 public chains were excluded, along with five or six repertoires with anomalous nucleotide sharing. Sourced from immuneACCESS, this table was stored by TCRdb with only in-frame sequences that have V and J called. A share of the clones is absent; for the studies checked, an unresolved V gene accounts for under half, and the remainder has no known explanation. The D gene and trimming were derived from the DNA, and the V and J assignments and clone size from that table. The sample has over 150,000 clones on record, approximately 88% of them singletons. 1.2% of the sample goes to the ten largest clones.

The cohort was made up of 500 to 850 healthy bone marrow donors. Cohort members were all nominally healthy when sampled, although unrecorded immune exposures were likely present. The donor tested CMV seronegative, placing the donor among the 352 seronegative members of the cohort. A peripheral blood sample was collected from each donor, and TCR beta sequencing was performed on peripheral blood mononuclear cells. The Qiagen DNeasy Blood Extraction Kit was used to extract genomic DNA from the blood cell samples. The junction shows trimming of 5 bases on V and 7 bases on J, and the gene matches do not reach 6 bases of it. Looking up the germline V gene (reference sequence) yields CDR1 LNHDA and CDR2 SQIVND. From the cysteine up to the phenylalanine, the CDR3 has a length of 15 residues. The sequence is cut down to CDR3 DNA, 45 bases in frame from base 1. What the research found in general, with its limitations: According to a later analysis, parvovirus B19, influenza, CMV and Epstein-Barr virus appeared linked to several top co-occurrence clusters. The earlier analysis of around 600 of the donors excluded seventeen rarely observed V segments, including chromosome 9 orphons, because counts were too low. A later analysis found that TCR association rates varied across HLA loci, with DRB1 alleles showing the most associated TCRs and HLA-C alleles the fewest. In this cohort, only TCR beta chains were sequenced, and detectable features were limited by the absence of alpha or paired-chain data. In a later analysis, 16,951 TCR beta sequences were associated with specific HLA alleles at a false discovery rate of 0.05. Linkage disequilibrium might explain the correlated functional status among segregating V segments, but an unknown experimental factor could not be ruled out. A few of the identified cytomegalovirus-associated TCR beta chains were confirmed in vitro to be specific for cytomegalovirus antigens. Across donors, most TCR sequences were observed very rarely, whereas some public TCRs were present in many individuals. The classifier was reported to diagnose cytomegalovirus status with high specificity and sensitivity in both the original and validation cohorts. The study listed 150 to 200 TCR beta chains as associated with cytomegalovirus. A later genetic analysis associated a missense DCLRE1C variant with V-gene and J-gene trimming of TCR beta chains, and an independent cohort replicated the association. Presence/absence analyses assumed roughly uniform sequencing depth across donors, an assumption that may not hold. According to a later genetic analysis, donors in an Asian-associated ancestry cluster had fewer N-insertions in productive TCRs than the approximately 710-donor mean. The only immune exposure information available for the cohort was CMV serostatus. The authors suggested that the approach could potentially be extended to other disease states and immunological phenotypes. The 87-base-pair reads could not distinguish some IMGT-functional V segments, including TRBV6-2 and TRBV6-3, so those segments were excluded. When HLA alleles, especially DR and DQ, strongly co-occurred, TCR associations were difficult to assign to individual alleles. A group of highly shared sequence variants was considered likely to be a technical artifact of the sequencing pipeline. Because HLA typing was unavailable for some donors at each locus, only the typed subset was used in association tests. Compared with equally common non-associated chains, HLA-associated TCR beta chains in a later analysis were more clonally expanded and had lower generation probabilities. In an earlier analysis of approximately 590 of the donors, most TCR beta V segments appeared in productive rearrangements about 87% or about 30% of the time, broadly matching IMGT annotations. According to a later analysis, most CMV-associated TCR beta chains appeared to be HLA-restricted, and the HLA associations seemed to be driven largely by CMV exposure. A further reported finding was that TCR beta sequences accurately predicted the HLA-A and HLA-B alleles for most subjects in the first cohort.

Material: PBMCs. This chain joins TRBV19 to TRBJ2-7, with 15 central nucleotides matching TRBD2. The sequence was obtained from a boy younger than 10 in good health and CMV-seronegative. The CDR3 region reads CASSARTSGREEQYF. DNA sequence: TGTGCCAGTAGTGCTCGGACTAGCGGGAGGGAGGAGCAGTACTTC.